The T cell receptor (beta chain) described here comes from a study of CD8+ T cells in alopecia areata. T lymphocytes (CD4+ and CD8+) were sorted from PBMCs. After isolation, RNA underwent reverse transcription to generate cDNA as the sequencing template. Generated by immunoSEQ multiplex PCR, the TCRdb table keeps only in-frame clones and is missing some. Of over 150,000 clones in the sample, around three fifths were seen once. The germline V gene encodes CDR1 SGHNT and CDR2 YYREEE (reference sequence). Trimming pared 2 bases from V and 5 bases from J, leaving 11 bases between. The CDR3 is made up of 13 amino acids.

The genes are TRBV5-4 and TRBJ2-7, with a possible D match to TRBD1 (5 bases). Material: CD8+ T cells sorted from blood. The sequence was obtained from a human donor in good health. CDR3: CASSFQGVHEQYF. Written as DNA, the CDR3 is TGTGCCAGCAGCTTTCAGGGTGTCCACGAGCAGTACTTC.